These T cell receptor beta chains were read from a single sample in a study of blood T cell repertoires in COVID-19. Generated by immunoSEQ multiplex PCR, the TCRdb table keeps only in-frame clones and is missing some. Of about 250,000 clones listed, approximately 85% are singletons. Sequencing used PBMCs or T cells enriched from blood (not recorded which). These TCRs come from a woman aged 45 to 65 with acute COVID-19. CDR3s leave out the opening cysteine and the closing phenylalanine or tryptophan. D genes are given only for firm matches.

CDR3,D,J,V
ASSKTGMGNQPQH,TRBD1,TRBJ1-5,TRBV6-5
ASSSMGDTEAF,-,TRBJ1-1,TRBV11-3
ATSSTGTRDEQF,TRBD2,TRBJ2-1,TRBV24-1
ASSYGTNPLGRSPLH,-,TRBJ1-6,TRBV19
ASSPPGQAYGYT,TRBD1,TRBJ1-2,TRBV5-1
ASSEAAGKGNQPQH,-,TRBJ1-5,TRBV2
ASSEWLEELNTGELF,-,TRBJ2-2,TRBV6-1
ASSQAGGTSFEKLF,-,TRBJ1-4,TRBV4-1
ASSPGTSGVETQY,TRBD2,TRBJ2-5,TRBV4-3
ASSPGLAGVADEQF,TRBD2,TRBJ2-1,TRBV7-2